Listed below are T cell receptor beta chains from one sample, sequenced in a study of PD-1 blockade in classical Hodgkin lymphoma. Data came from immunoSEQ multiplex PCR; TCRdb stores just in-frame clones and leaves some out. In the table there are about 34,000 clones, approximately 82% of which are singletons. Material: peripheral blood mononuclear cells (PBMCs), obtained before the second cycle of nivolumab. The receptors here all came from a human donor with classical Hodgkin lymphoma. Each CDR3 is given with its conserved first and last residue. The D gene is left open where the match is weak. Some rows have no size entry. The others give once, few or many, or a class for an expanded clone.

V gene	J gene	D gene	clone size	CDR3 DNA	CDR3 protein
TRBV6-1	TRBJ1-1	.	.	TGTGCCAGCAGTCCCCCAGGGACCGATAACACTGAAGCTTTCTTT	CASSPPGTDNTEAFF
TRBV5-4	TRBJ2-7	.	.	TGTGCCAGCAGCAGAAAGGACAGACCCTACGAGCAGTACTTC	CASSRKDRPYEQYF
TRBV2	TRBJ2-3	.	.	TGTGCCAGCAGCCCGGGACTGAACACAGATACGCAGTATTTT	CASSPGLNTDTQYF
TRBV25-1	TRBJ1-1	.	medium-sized	TGTGCCAGTGGAACTACAGGGAACACTGAAGCTTTCTTT	CASGTTGNTEAFF
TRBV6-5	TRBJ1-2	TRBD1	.	TGTGCCAGCAGGGGACAGGGCCAGAATGGCTACACCTTC	CASRGQGQNGYTF
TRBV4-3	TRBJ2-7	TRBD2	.	TGCGCCAGCAGCCAAGGAGGCGGGACTAGCGTCTACGAGCAGTACTTC	CASSQGGGTSVYEQYF
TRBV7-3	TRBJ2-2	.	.	TGTGCCAGCAGCTTAGTGGGCAGCCCTGGCGGAGGGGAGCTGTTTTTT	CASSLVGSPGGGELFF
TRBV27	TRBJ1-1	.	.	TGTGCCAGCAGTTTAGCCGGACCGGGGACTGAAGCTTTCTTT	CASSLAGPGTEAFF
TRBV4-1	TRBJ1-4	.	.	TGCGCCAGCAGCCAAAAGAGGGGGGGGAGAGAAAAACTGTTTTTT	CASSQKRGGREKLFF
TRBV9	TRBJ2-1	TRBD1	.	TGTGCCAGCGCCATTGGTATGGGGACAGGGCGGGATGAGCAGTTCTTC	CASAIGMGTGRDEQFF
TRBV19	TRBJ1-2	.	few	TGTGCCAGTAGTTCCCCGGACAGCCTCTATGGCTACACCTTC	CASSSPDSLYGYTF
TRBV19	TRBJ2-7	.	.	TGTGCCAGTTCGTGGGGCAGCTCCTACGAGCAGTACTTC	CASSWGSSYEQYF
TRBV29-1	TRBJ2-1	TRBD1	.	TGCAGCGTTGCCCCGGGACAGGGGGCCCATGAGCAGTTCTTC	CSVAPGQGAHEQFF
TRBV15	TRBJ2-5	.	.	TGTGCCACCAGCAGAGATGGGGAGGAGACCCAGTACTTC	CATSRDGEETQYF
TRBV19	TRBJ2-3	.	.	TGTGCCAGTAGTACCCGAGGCCACACAGATACGCAGTATTTT	CASSTRGHTDTQYF
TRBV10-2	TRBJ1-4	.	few	TGCGCCAGCAGTGAGGTGGGGCAGGGTAATGAAAAACTGTTTTTT	CASSEVGQGNEKLFF
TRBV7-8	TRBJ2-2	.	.	TGTGCCAGCAGCATCAGGGGGGTGAACACCGGGGAGCTGTTTTTT	CASSIRGVNTGELFF
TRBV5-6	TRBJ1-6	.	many	TGTGCCAGCAGCTTCCGCCAGCCCGTGAATTCACCCCTCCACTTT	CASSFRQPVNSPLHF
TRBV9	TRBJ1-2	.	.	TGTGCCAGCAGCGTAGAACAGGATAGAGGCTACACCTTC	CASSVEQDRGYTF
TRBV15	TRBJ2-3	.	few	TGTGCCACCAGCAGAGAAACGGAGAAGGGTACGCAGTATTTT	CATSRETEKGTQYF
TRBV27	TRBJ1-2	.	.	TGTGCCAGCAGTTTAGCCGGGGGGTGGTATGGCTACACCTTC	CASSLAGGWYGYTF
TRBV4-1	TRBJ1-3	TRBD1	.	TGCGCCAGCAGCCAAGGGTTGCGGGGACAGATAGGAAACACCATATATTTT	CASSQGLRGQIGNTIYF
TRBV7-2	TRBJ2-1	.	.	TGTGCCAGCAGCTTAGCCCAGGGTAATGAGCAGTTCTTC	CASSLAQGNEQFF
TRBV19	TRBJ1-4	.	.	TGTGCCTGTAGGGACATGAATGAAAAACTGTTTTTT	CACRDMNEKLFF
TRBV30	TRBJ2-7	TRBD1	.	TGTGCCTGGAGTGTAGGGACAGGGGCCTACGAGCAGTACTTC	CAWSVGTGAYEQYF
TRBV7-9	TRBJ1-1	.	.	TGTGCCAGCAGCTTCCTAACGGGGGGGAACACTGAAGCTTTCTTT	CASSFLTGGNTEAFF
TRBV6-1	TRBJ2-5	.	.	TGTGCCAGCAGTGATCCTTTGGGGGGCTGGGAGACCCAGTACTTC	CASSDPLGGWETQYF
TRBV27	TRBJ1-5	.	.	TGTGCCAGCAGTTCCCACGCAACGACACAGCCCCAGCATTTT	CASSSHATTQPQHF
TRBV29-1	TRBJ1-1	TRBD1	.	TGCAGCGTCGATTCCCGGACGGGGGACAGGGGGGTTCACTTGAACACTGAAGCTTTCTTT	CSVDSRTGDRGVHLNTEAFF
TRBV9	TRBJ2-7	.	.	TGTGCCAGCAGCACAGGGATAGGGGGCTACGAGCAGTACTTC	CASSTGIGGYEQYF
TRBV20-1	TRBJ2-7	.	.	TGCAGTGCTAGTGGGGGCTACGAGCAGTACTTC	CSASGGYEQYF
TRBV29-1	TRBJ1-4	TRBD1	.	TGCAGCGTTGATGCGGGACAGGGAGAGAATGAAAAACTGTTTTTT	CSVDAGQGENEKLFF
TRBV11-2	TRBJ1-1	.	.	TGTGCCAGCAGCTTATATCAGGGGAAGGAAGCTTTCTTT	CASSLYQGKEAFF
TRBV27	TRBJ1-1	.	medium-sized	TGTGCCAGCATAGGCCTGAACACTGAAGCTTTCTTT	CASIGLNTEAFF
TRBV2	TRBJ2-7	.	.	TGTGCCAGCACCCTCGGCGAGCAGTACTTC	CASTLGEQYF
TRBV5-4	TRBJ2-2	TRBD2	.	TGTGCCAGCACTAACCCAACTAGCGGGGGTACCGGGGAGCTGTTTTTT	CASTNPTSGGTGELFF
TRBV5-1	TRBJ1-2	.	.	TGCGCCAGCAGCTTTCCTCAGGGAAATGGCTACACCTTC	CASSFPQGNGYTF
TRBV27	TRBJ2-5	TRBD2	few	TGTGCCAGCAGTTTTAGGCGGGGGTTAGGAGAGACCCAGTACTTC	CASSFRRGLGETQYF
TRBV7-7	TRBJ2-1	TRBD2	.	TGTGCCAGCAGCCCCGGACTAGCGGGGACCTACAATGAGCAGTTCTTC	CASSPGLAGTYNEQFF
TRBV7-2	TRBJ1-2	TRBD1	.	TGTGCCAGCAGCCCTAGGACAGGCCTCTATGGCTACACCTTC	CASSPRTGLYGYTF